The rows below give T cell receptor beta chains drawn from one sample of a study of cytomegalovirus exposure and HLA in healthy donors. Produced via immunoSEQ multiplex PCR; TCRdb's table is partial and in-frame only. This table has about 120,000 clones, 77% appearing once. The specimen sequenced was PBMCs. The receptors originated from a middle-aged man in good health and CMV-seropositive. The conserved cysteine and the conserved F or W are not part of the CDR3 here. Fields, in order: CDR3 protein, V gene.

CDR3 protein: ASSPAYGTVWRREQY
V gene: TRBV28

CDR3 protein: ASSLSPSGAMGDTQY
V gene: TRBV7-3

CDR3 protein: ASNREQGGPLH
V gene: TRBV2

CDR3 protein: ASSLVFSGQETQY
V gene: TRBV7-2

CDR3 protein: ASLEGVRNTIY
V gene: TRBV18

CDR3 protein: ASSRPGQGDSEQY
V gene: TRBV2

CDR3 protein: ASSLAAGKDEQY
V gene: TRBV11-2

CDR3 protein: ASSLGGQGNTGELF
V gene: TRBV5-4

CDR3 protein: ASSLVGRYEQY
V gene: TRBV5-8

CDR3 protein: ASSIGDSSEQY
V gene: TRBV19

CDR3 protein: ASSQEDLADNEKLF
V gene: TRBV4-1

CDR3 protein: ASSRDRDPFTEAF
V gene: TRBV28

CDR3 protein: ASSPRSGDGELF
V gene: TRBV11-2

CDR3 protein: ASSVAGHTDTQY
V gene: TRBV6-1

CDR3 protein: SSSLGQDEQF
V gene: TRBV7-9

CDR3 protein: ASSDPGDRSSYNSPLH
V gene: TRBV2

CDR3 protein: ASSLQGITDTQY
V gene: TRBV19

CDR3 protein: SSSSGTGDVETQY
V gene: TRBV7-9

CDR3 protein: ASSRWPGELF
V gene: TRBV18

CDR3 protein: ASSLQVNGELF
V gene: TRBV7-8

CDR3 protein: ASSLIGLLAETQY
V gene: TRBV7-6

CDR3 protein: ASSSRGTNEKLF
V gene: TRBV6-4

CDR3 protein: ASSSGTGGPEQY
V gene: TRBV18

CDR3 protein: ASSRQGDYGYT
V gene: TRBV5-4

CDR3 protein: ASSSTRDSNTGELF
V gene: TRBV18

CDR3 protein: ASSPSRDTQY
V gene: TRBV19

CDR3 protein: AWSVQDTQY
V gene: TRBV30

CDR3 protein: ASSLGGQAYEEQY
V gene: TRBV7-2

CDR3 protein: ASSWGGATNEKLF
V gene: TRBV5-1

CDR3 protein: ASSQQGPEPGY
V gene: TRBV19

CDR3 protein: ASSIRSSGANVLT
V gene: TRBV7-3

CDR3 protein: ATSRERVDGEKLF
V gene: TRBV15

CDR3 protein: ATSKRPAGGHTDTQY
V gene: TRBV15

CDR3 protein: ASSESGLADTQY
V gene: TRBV25-1

CDR3 protein: ASSSWGQNSYEQY
V gene: TRBV7-8

CDR3 protein: ASSVPRGQGICEQY
V gene: TRBV5-1

CDR3 protein: ASSFSGGDTDTQY
V gene: TRBV6-5

CDR3 protein: ASSFAAPTLGKNIQY
V gene: TRBV5-1

CDR3 protein: ASSPGTGPYEQY
V gene: TRBV6-1

CDR3 protein: ASSLPQGEAF
V gene: TRBV27

CDR3 protein: ASSLGGRNQPQH
V gene: TRBV7-2